This T cell receptor beta chain was retrieved from a study of cytomegalovirus exposure and HLA in healthy donors. Whole-study context: A prior analysis found 117 million unique TCR beta sequences from roughly 180 million T cells. Study-level results: Fewer N-insertions than the roughly 600-donor mean were reportedly shown by an Asian-associated ancestry cluster in a later analysis. It was confirmed in vitro that three of the CMV-associated chains were specific for CMV antigens. Association of around 17,000 TCR beta sequences with HLA alleles was found at 0.05 false discovery rate in a later analysis.

Primers: 60 Vbeta forward and 13 Jbeta reverse. Sequencing used immunoSEQ multiplex PCR; TCRdb keeps in-frame clones, though not all of them. The table records 150,000 to 200,000 clones, roughly 80% of them present only once. With regard to this clone: Its specificity is unknown.

The germline V gene has CDR1 MNHEY and CDR2 SVGAGI. This CDR3 spans 13 amino acids. With 5 bases removed from V and 4 bases from J, the gap between germline ends came to 12 bases. Sequencing was performed on PBMCs. This receptor was taken from a man under 40 in good health and CMV-seropositive. The rearrangement joins TRBV6-5 to TRBJ2-7; D call uncertain. The CDR3 DNA reads TGTGCCAGCAGTCTTACAGAGAGTTACGAGCAGTACTTC. Encoded protein: CASSLTESYEQYF.